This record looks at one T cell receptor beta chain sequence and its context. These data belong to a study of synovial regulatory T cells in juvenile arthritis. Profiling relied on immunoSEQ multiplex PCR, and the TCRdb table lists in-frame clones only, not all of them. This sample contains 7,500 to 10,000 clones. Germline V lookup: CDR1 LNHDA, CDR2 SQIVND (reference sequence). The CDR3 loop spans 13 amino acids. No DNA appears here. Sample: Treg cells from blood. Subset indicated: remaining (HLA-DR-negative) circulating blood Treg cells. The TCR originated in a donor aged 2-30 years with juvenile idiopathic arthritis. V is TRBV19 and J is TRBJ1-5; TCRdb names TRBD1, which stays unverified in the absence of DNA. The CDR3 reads CASSIQANQPQHF. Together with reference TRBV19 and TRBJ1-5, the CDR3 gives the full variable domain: DGGITQSPKYLFRKEGQNVTLSCEQNLNHDAMYWYRQDPGQGLRLIYYSQIVNDFQKGDIAEGYSVSREKKESFPLTVTSAQKNPTAFYLCASSIQANQPQHFGDGTRLSIL.